This T cell receptor beta chain was documented in a study of blood T cells in healthy people across ages. This clonotype appeared a few times. The V end lost 0 bases, the J end lost 8 bases, and 7 bases lay between the germline ends. This CDR3 is 12 amino acids long. Germline V gives CDR1 DFQATT, CDR2 SNEGSKA (reference sequence). Combining a sample-barcoded 5' primer with a J-beta primer mix, a second PCR ran for about 6 to 12 cycles. MiXCR, run by TCRdb on the 5' RACE reads, gives a single entry per CDR3 protein. The sample includes 550,000 to 700,000 distinct CDR3 sequences, about 25% of them seen just once.

This sequence originates from a woman in her 70s in good health. The sequenced sample was blood. V is TRBV20-1 and J is TRBJ1-4; no clear D gene. CDR3 loop: CSARDHVEKLFF. As DNA, the CDR3 is TGCAGTGCTAGAGATCACGTAGAAAAACTGTTTTTT.